A single sample is the source of the 14 T cell receptor beta chains below, sequenced in a study of glioma-infiltrating T cells after dendritic cell vaccination. The table came from immunoSEQ multiplex PCR; TCRdb's copy has only in-frame clones and leaves some out. The table shows fewer than 110,000 clones, with about four fifths occurring only once. The sample in question was blood, obtained before dendritic cell vaccination. The receptors shown here come from a human donor with glioblastoma.

The chain links TRBV2 to TRBJ1-1, with TRBD1 matching over 8 bases. Germline CDR1 and CDR2: SNHLY and FYNNEI. V dropped 4 bases and J dropped 5; count of bases not matched to a gene: 9. The CDR3 has 15 residues. The CDR3 protein is CASSGPGQGRTEAFF. The CDR3 DNA reads TGTGCCAGCAGTGGGCCTGGACAGGGAAGGACTGAAGCTTTCTTT. Full variable domain (outside the CDR3, taken from reference TRBV2 and TRBJ1-1): EPEVTQTPSHQVTQMGQEVILRCVPISNHLYFYWYRQILGQKVEFLVSFYNNEISEKSEIFDDQFSVERPDGSNFTLKIRSTKLEDSAMYFCASSGPGQGRTEAFFGQGTRLTVV.

This clone has only a few counts. This sequence joins TRBV5-4 and TRBJ1-4; 8 bases map to TRBD1. Trimming removed 2 bases from V and 5 bases from J; junction bases left unmatched: 5. Germline CDR1 SGHNT, CDR2 YYREEE (reference sequence). The CDR3 sequence is 15 residues long. CDR3 DNA: TGTGCCAGCAGCTTCCTGACAGGGGCAAATGAAAAACTGTTTTTT. This translates into CASSFLTGANEKLFF.

This clone was found a few times. The chain employs TRBV7-8 and TRBJ2-7, with D maybe TRBD1 (6 bases). CDR1 SGHVS and CDR2 FQNEAQ come from the germline V gene. This CDR3 comprises 14 residues. V was clipped by 0 bases and J by 3 bases, with 9 bases between them. The CDR3 DNA reads TGTGCCAGCAGCTTAGCGCCAGGGGACTACGAGCAGTACTTC. It is translated as CASSLAPGDYEQYF.

The chain employs TRBV18 and TRBJ1-3; no clear D gene. Germline CDR1 reads KGHSH; CDR2 reads LQKENI. The CDR3 loop spans 16 amino acids. V was shortened by 2 bases and J by 0 bases, with 11 bases between the two germline ends. CDR3: CASSPGPKLSGNTIYF. In DNA form, the CDR3 reads TGTGCCAGCTCACCAGGGCCGAAACTCTCTGGAAACACCATATATTTT.

V and J are TRBV4-1 and TRBJ2-3; weak D call: TRBD2 (5 bases). The CDR3 totals 16 residues. The germline gives CDR1 MGHRA, CDR2 YSYEKL. V was shortened by 0 bases and J by 0 bases, with 10 bases between the two germline ends. DNA for the CDR3: TGCGCCAGCAGCCAAGAGGGTAGCGCTAGCACAGATACGCAGTATTTT. Residues: CASSQEGSASTDTQYF.

Here the CDR3 reads CASSHTGPYEQYF. DNA for the CDR3: TGTGCCAGTAGCCACACAGGGCCCTACGAGCAGTACTTC. The rearrangement uses TRBV19 and TRBJ2-7, with D possibly being TRBD1 (6 bases). Germline V gene lookup returns CDR1 LNHDA and CDR2 SQIVND (reference sequence). The CDR3 totals 13 residues. Trimming removed 6 bases at V and 2 bases at J, with 11 bases between. Full variable domain (outside the CDR3, taken from reference TRBV19 and TRBJ2-7): DGGITQSPKYLFRKEGQNVTLSCEQNLNHDAMYWYRQDPGQGLRLIYYSQIVNDFQKGDIAEGYSVSREKKESFPLTVTSAQKNPTAFYLCASSHTGPYEQYFGPGTRLTVT.

V gene TRBV18 combines with J gene TRBJ2-2; the match to TRBD2 covers 9 bases. J gave up 3 bases and V 6 bases, and 11 bases lay outside the gene matches. CDR1 is KGHSH and CDR2 is LQKENI in the germline V gene. The CDR3 totals 17 residues. CDR3 region: CASSPAASGDYTGELFF. The CDR3 region has the DNA TGTGCCAGCTCTCCTGCTGCTAGCGGGGACTACACCGGGGAGCTGTTTTTT.

This rearrangement joins TRBV6-1 to TRBJ2-7, with TRBD1 matching over 8 bases. CDR1 and CDR2 (germline): MNHNS, SASEGT. Losses at the gene ends were 4 bases for V and 2 bases for J; bases not matched to a gene: 10. This CDR3 is 16 amino acids long. The CDR3 protein is CASSVIFYRGTYEQYF. The CDR3 bases are TGTGCCAGCAGTGTCATCTTCTACAGGGGGACCTACGAGCAGTACTTC.

The V call is TRBV7-8, the J call TRBJ2-1; 13 bases are a match to TRBD2. This CDR3 spans 16 amino acids. CDR1 and CDR2 from the germline V gene are SGHVS and FQNEAQ. The V gene end was trimmed by 1 base and the J gene end by 6 bases; junction bases not matched to a gene: 3. The CDR3 region has the DNA TGTGCCAGCAGCTTAGTAGGACTAGCGGGAGTCAATGAGCAGTTCTTC. Translated: CASSLVGLAGVNEQFF.

The chain is built from TRBV9 and TRBJ2-3, with TRBD1 matching over 7 bases. Losses at the gene ends were 3 bases for V and 2 bases for J; bases not matched to a gene: 3. Germline V gene lookup returns CDR1 SGDLS and CDR2 YYNGEE. The CDR3 loop spans 14 amino acids. This chain's CDR3 is CASSGDRDTDTQYF. The CDR3, as DNA: TGTGCCAGCAGCGGAGACAGGGACACAGATACGCAGTATTTT. Full variable domain (rest looked up from reference TRBV9 and TRBJ2-3): DSGVTQTPKHLITATGQRVTLRCSPRSGDLSVYWYQQSLDQGLQFLIQYYNGEERAKGNILERFSAQQFPDLHSELNLSSLELGDSALYFCASSGDRDTDTQYFGPGTRLTVL.

This clone was recorded only once. The chain carries TRBV5-1 and TRBJ2-2, with 8 nucleotides matching TRBD1. J gave up 2 bases and V 4 bases, and 7 bases lay outside the gene matches. There are 16 residues in the CDR3. Looked up from germline, CDR1 is SGHRS and CDR2 is YFSETQ. In nucleotides, the CDR3 is TGCGCCAGCAGCCCGTTACAGGGGGGCAACACCGGGGAGCTGTTTTTT. Amino acid sequence: CASSPLQGGNTGELFF.

The chain recombines TRBV25-1 with TRBJ2-7; D is possibly TRBD2 (5 bases). The length of the CDR3 is 14 residues. Trimming removed 4 bases from V and 2 bases from J, with 12 bases in between. Germline CDR1 and CDR2: MGHDK and SYGVNS. The CDR3: CASSAGSGAYEQYF. The CDR3 DNA is TGTGCCAGCAGTGCGGGGAGTGGGGCCTACGAGCAGTACTTC.

This clone was seen a few times. The chain carries TRBV19 and TRBJ2-3, with D possibly being TRBD2 (6 bases). Germline V lookup: CDR1 LNHDA, CDR2 SQIVND (reference sequence). CDR3 length: 16 amino acids. Between the trimmed V and J ends, which lost 8 bases and 4 bases, there was a span of 22 bases. In DNA, the CDR3 is TGTGCCAGTTCTCAACCTGGGGGGATCTTAGCAGATACGCAGTATTTT. This translates into CASSQPGGILADTQYF.

This clone was seen a handful of times. The chain joins TRBV5-3 to TRBJ1-4; 8 bases agree with TRBD1. TRBV5-3 is recorded as an ORF, its role being uncertain. V lost 5 bases, J lost 8 bases, and 11 bases stayed unmatched. The CDR3 is made up of 15 amino acids. The CDR3, as DNA: TGTGCCAGAAGACCTGAGACAGGGGCAAGGGAAAAACTGTTTTTT. Protein sequence: CARRPETGAREKLFF.